Listed here are 30 T cell receptor beta chains from one sample, sequenced in a study of CD8 T cells in Susac syndrome. Random hexamers were used to reverse transcribe about 0.45 to 1 ug of RNA. TCRdb re-derived calls from the immunoSEQ multiplex PCR reads in MiXCR, one entry per CDR3 protein. The repertoire holds tens of thousands of distinct CDR3 sequences, with over 85% as singletons. Specimen: CD8+ T cells from PBMCs. These receptors all stem from a human donor with Susac syndrome.

The genes are TRBV7-9 and TRBJ1-1; D is ambiguous. Germline loops: CDR1 SEHNR, CDR2 FQNEAQ (reference sequence). V lost 5 bases, J lost 0 bases, and 13 bases lay in between. The CDR3 totals 15 residues. This CDR3 is CASSERGDMNTEAFF. The DNA of the CDR3 is TGTGCCAGCAGCGAGCGTGGAGACATGAACACTGAAGCTTTCTTT.

There are a few counts of this clonotype. J is TRBJ2-1 and V is TRBV4-3, with TRBD2 matching over 9 bases. In germline, CDR1 is LGHNA, CDR2 YSLEER. Unmatched junction bases numbered 0, after V lost 0 bases and J lost 3 bases. The CDR3 runs 15 residues. The CDR3 sequence: CASSQEAGGYNEQFF. DNA for the CDR3: TGCGCCAGCAGCCAAGAAGCGGGAGGCTACAATGAGCAGTTCTTC.

The chain carries TRBV29-1 and TRBJ2-5, with a possible D match to TRBD2 (6 bases). Deletions cut 5 bases from V and 5 bases from J, with 12 bases between. The germline V gene has CDR1 SQVTM and CDR2 ANQGSEA. The CDR3 is made up of 12 amino acids. The CDR3 here is CSVSWAGETQYF. The DNA of the CDR3 is TGCAGCGTTTCTTGGGCGGGGGAGACCCAGTACTTC.

The V and J genes are TRBV20-1 and TRBJ1-2; tentatively, D is TRBD1 (5 bases). The V end lost 1 base, the J end lost 6 bases, and 9 bases lay between the germline ends. The germline gives CDR1 DFQATT, CDR2 SNEGSKA (reference sequence). The length of the CDR3 is 12 residues. The CDR3 loop reads CSARGQGDGYTF. In DNA, the CDR3 is TGCAGTGCTAGAGGGCAGGGTGATGGCTACACCTTC.

The rearrangement links TRBV7-8 to TRBJ2-6; D possibly matches TRBD1 or TRBD2 (6 bases each). The CDR3 totals 18 residues. V lost 3 bases to trimming and J lost 0 bases, with 15 bases between them. Germline V gene sequence: CDR1 SGHVS, CDR2 FQNEAQ. The CDR3 DNA reads TGTGCCAGCAGCTTGACTTTTGGAGGGGGCTCTGGGGCCAACGTCCTGACTTTC. Encoded protein: CASSLTFGGGSGANVLTF.

This rearrangement joins TRBV4-1 to TRBJ2-5, with D hard to call. Germline V lookup: CDR1 MGHRA, CDR2 YSYEKL. The V and J ends lost 2 bases and 1 base respectively, with 8 bases between them. CDR3 length equals 14 residues. CDR3 protein: CASSQTVSQETQYF. CDR3 bases: TGCGCCAGCAGCCAAACGGTCTCCCAAGAGACCCAGTACTTC.

The CDR3 spells CASSDASGANVLTF. Here the CDR3 DNA reads TGTGCCAGCAGTGATGCTTCTGGGGCCAACGTCCTGACTTTC. This chain uses TRBV2 with TRBJ2-6; D is unresolved. The CDR3 extends over 14 amino acids. Looked up from germline, CDR1 is SNHLY and CDR2 is FYNNEI. V was cut by 3 bases and J by 1 base, with 4 bases left in between.

The chain employs TRBV7-9 and TRBJ1-6, with D perhaps TRBD1 (6 bases). The CDR3 is made up of 15 amino acids. V dropped 5 bases and J dropped 9 bases, with 17 bases sitting between them. CDR1 is SEHNR, CDR2 FQNEAQ, per germline (reference sequence). As DNA, the CDR3 is TGTGCCAGCAGCGGCGGGGGCGGGGACTTTTCACCCCTCCACTTT. This sequence encodes CASSGGGGDFSPLHF.

The chain is built from TRBV3-1 and TRBJ2-3; 7 bases are shared with TRBD2. The V gene's germline CDR1 is LGHDT and CDR2 YNNKEL (reference sequence). This CDR3 contains 14 residues. V shed 4 bases and J 5 bases; nucleotides not matched to a gene: 6. The chain's CDR3 is CASSPAGLVDTQYF. CDR3 sequence (DNA): TGTGCCAGCAGCCCAGCGGGGCTGGTAGATACGCAGTATTTT.

This chain connects TRBV10-3 to TRBJ2-1, with 9 bases matching TRBD2. Per the germline V gene, CDR1 is ENHRY and CDR2 is SYGVKD. CDR3 size: 16 residues. J lost 2 bases, V lost 6 bases, and 8 bases had no gene match. In nucleotides, the CDR3 is TGTGCCATCAGGTCGGTGGCGGGAGGGCCCTACAATGAGCAGTTCTTC. Amino acids: CAIRSVAGGPYNEQFF.

V and J are TRBV5-1 and TRBJ2-5; D might be TRBD1 or TRBD2, each matching 5 bases. From germline, CDR1 is SGHRS and CDR2 YFSETQ. The CDR3 sequence is 13 residues long. V was pared by 1 base and J by 3 bases, with 7 bases between. CDR3 sequence reads: CASSLWGKETQYF. In DNA, the CDR3 is TGCGCCAGCAGCTTGTGGGGGAAAGAGACCCAGTACTTC.

In this sample, this clonotype turned up once. V and J are TRBV12-3 or TRBV12-4 and TRBJ2-3; 8 bases agree with TRBD2. The CDR3 runs 14 residues. V dropped 7 bases and J dropped 1; count of bases not matched to a gene: 4. Here the CDR3 reads CASTSGGGTDTQYF. CDR3 DNA sequence: TGTGCCAGCACCTCGGGGGGGGGCACAGATACGCAGTATTTT.

The chain recombines TRBV12-5 with TRBJ2-1; 12 nucleotides agree with TRBD2. CDR1 and CDR2 (germline): LGHNT, FRNRAP. There are 16 residues in the CDR3. The junction had 8 bases not matched to a gene; V was cut back by 3 bases and J by 8 bases. CDR3 sequence reads: CASGFNPSGGVHEQFF. In DNA form, the CDR3 reads TGTGCTAGTGGTTTTAATCCTAGCGGGGGGGTACATGAGCAGTTCTTC.

The chain employs TRBV7-9 and TRBJ2-7; 8 nucleotides match TRBD1. This CDR3 is built from 15 residues. The trim removed 5 bases at V and 4 bases at J, leaving 10 bases unmatched. In germline, CDR1 is SEHNR, CDR2 FQNEAQ (reference sequence). CDR3 coding DNA: TGTGCCAGCAGCCCCCGCAGGGGGCGCCGGTACGAGCAGTACTTC. Its translation is CASSPRRGRRYEQYF.

The chain has TRBV2 and TRBJ2-7; tentative D call: TRBD1 (6 bases). In germline, CDR1 is SNHLY, CDR2 FYNNEI. The CDR3 sequence is 12 residues long. V lost 6 bases to trimming and J lost 6 bases, with 12 bases between them. CDR3 protein: CASSPQQGEQYF. The CDR3 DNA reads TGTGCCAGCAGCCCCCAACAGGGCGAGCAGTACTTC.

The genes are TRBV4-3 and TRBJ2-5; D not certain. Trimming shortened V by 1 base and J by 5 bases, and 11 bases separated the two germline ends. The CDR3 is made up of 14 amino acids. Germline CDR1 is LGHNA and CDR2 is YSLEER. In DNA form, the CDR3 reads TGCGCCAGCAGCCAAGGATTAAGAGGCGAGACCCAGTACTTC. Encoded protein: CASSQGLRGETQYF.

This clonotype was seen once. V and J are TRBV29-1 and TRBJ2-3, with 13 bases aligning to TRBD2. CDR1 is SQVTM, CDR2 ANQGSEA, per germline. The CDR3 covers 20 residues. With V trimmed by 1 base and J by 0 bases, 13 bases remained unmatched. The CDR3 here is CSVEGPRLAGGRMSTDTQYF. The DNA of the CDR3 is TGCAGCGTTGAAGGGCCCAGACTAGCGGGGGGCCGAATGAGCACAGATACGCAGTATTTT.

The CDR3: CASSLPGEAEEQFF. DNA of the CDR3: TGTGCCAGCAGCCTACCCGGGGAGGCAGAAGAGCAGTTCTTC. This sequence joins TRBV13 and TRBJ2-1, with TRBD2 as a possible D gene (6 bases). The CDR3 has 14 amino acids. The V and J ends lost 5 bases and 10 bases respectively, with 18 bases between them. Germline V gene data show CDR1 as PRHDT and CDR2 as FYEKMQ (reference sequence). The full variable domain, rest sourced from reference TRBV13 and TRBJ2-1, is AAGVIQSPRHLIKEKRETATLKCYPIPRHDTVYWYQQGPGQDPQFLISFYEKMQSDKGSIPDRFSAQQFSDYHSELNMSSLELGDSALYFCASSLPGEAEEQFFGPGTRLTVL.

The chain employs TRBV30 and TRBJ2-3, with no clear D. Trimming removed 2 bases from V and 6 bases from J, with 9 bases in between. Per the germline V gene, CDR1 is GTSNPN and CDR2 is SVGIG (reference sequence). This CDR3 has 12 residues. DNA of the CDR3: TGTGCCTGGAGTCCCTCTTTTGATACGCAGTATTTT. This sequence encodes CAWSPSFDTQYF.

This chain links TRBV20-1 with TRBJ2-7, with TRBD2 as a possible D gene (6 bases). Germline V CDR1 and CDR2: DFQATT, SNEGSKA (reference sequence). V lost 5 bases and J lost 4, with 15 bases in between. This CDR3 has 13 amino acids. The CDR3 is CSASRRGLYEQYF. DNA of the CDR3: TGCAGTGCTTCGCGTCGGGGGTTGTACGAGCAGTACTTC.

The chain couples TRBV7-2 to TRBJ2-6; 7 bases match TRBD2. CDR3 length: 17 residues. The ends lost 2 bases at V and 0 bases at J; junction bases unmatched: 4. From germline, CDR1 is SGHTA and CDR2 FQGNSA. The DNA of the CDR3 is TGTGCCAGCAGCTTATTTGGGGGGGGCTCTGGGGCCAACGTCCTGACTTTC. Translating it yields CASSLFGGGSGANVLTF.

CDR3 in DNA: TGCAGTGCTTTCAACGGTCTGAACACTGAAGCTTTCTTT. Protein product: CSAFNGLNTEAFF. The chain recombines TRBV20-1 with TRBJ1-1; no firm D call. This CDR3 is built from 13 residues. Deletions cut 5 bases from V and 0 bases from J, with 10 bases between. Germline V gene data show CDR1 as DFQATT and CDR2 as SNEGSKA (reference sequence).

The chain joins TRBV6-6 to TRBJ1-5; 7 bases fit TRBD1. With V trimmed by 7 bases and J by 11 bases, 17 bases remained unmatched. Germline-derived CDR1 and CDR2 are MNHNY and SVGAGI (reference sequence). The CDR3 covers 15 residues. The CDR3 loop is CASNERDSSIKAQHF. The CDR3 bases are TGTGCCAGCAACGAGAGGGACAGCTCCATCAAGGCCCAGCATTTT.

The V and J genes are TRBV28 and TRBJ2-4; possibly TRBD1 or TRBD2 for D (5 bases each). This CDR3 contains 16 residues. Germline loops: CDR1 MDHEN, CDR2 SYDVKM. V dropped 2 bases and J dropped 5 bases, with 16 bases sitting between them. This CDR3 reads CASSLPREYRENIQYF. The CDR3 coding sequence is TGTGCCAGCAGTTTACCCAGGGAGTACCGGGAAAACATTCAGTACTTC.

CDR3 loop: CASSQAGAGGANVLTF. In DNA form, the CDR3 reads TGCGCCAGCAGCCAAGCAGGGGCGGGTGGGGCCAACGTCCTGACTTTC. V usage is TRBV4-3 and J usage is TRBJ2-6, with a tentative D call TRBD1 (6 bases). The CDR3 loop spans 16 amino acids. Trimming removed 1 base from V and 3 bases from J, with 10 bases in between. CDR1 and CDR2 from the germline V gene are LGHNA and YSLEER.

J is TRBJ2-7 and V is TRBV3-1, with no clear D. Looked up from germline, CDR1 is LGHDT and CDR2 is YNNKEL (reference sequence). Between the trimmed V and J ends, which lost 0 bases and 3 bases, there was a span of 3 bases. This CDR3 has 12 residues. CDR3 residues: CASSQDGYEQYF. CDR3 bases: TGTGCCAGCAGCCAAGATGGCTACGAGCAGTACTTC.

The V and J genes are TRBV19 and TRBJ2-1; TRBD2 matches at 9 bases. V dropped 5 bases and J dropped 0; count of bases not matched to a gene: 8. The CDR3 is 17 amino acids. CDR1 LNHDA and CDR2 SQIVND come from the germline V gene (reference sequence). CDR3 sequence (DNA): TGTGCCAGTAGTCCGGGACTAGCCGTTTTCTCCTACAATGAGCAGTTCTTC. Translating it yields CASSPGLAVFSYNEQFF.

The chain has TRBV29-1 and TRBJ2-2, with D maybe TRBD1 (6 bases). Trimming took 6 bases from V and 3 from J, leaving 11 bases between them. Per germline, CDR1 SQVTM and CDR2 ANQGSEA. CDR3 length equals 13 residues. For the CDR3, the DNA is TGCAGCGTAATACAGGGAGACACCGGGGAGCTGTTTTTT. Amino acid sequence: CSVIQGDTGELFF.

The chain carries TRBV20-1 and TRBJ1-2; 9 bases are shared with TRBD1. The V gene's germline CDR1 is DFQATT and CDR2 SNEGSKA (reference sequence). J was trimmed by 2 bases and V by 1 base; bases with no gene match: 11. The CDR3 has 17 residues. For the CDR3, the DNA is TGCAGTGCTAGAGCTGGAACTGGGACAGGGCTCAACTATGGCTACACCTTC. Its protein product is CSARAGTGTGLNYGYTF.

V gene TRBV12-3 or TRBV12-4 combines with J gene TRBJ1-5, with D possibly matching TRBD1 (5 bases). The CDR3 is 15 amino acids. V was trimmed by 6 bases and J by 1 base, leaving 13 bases between them. The CDR3 is CASRRGVGSNQPQHF. CDR3 nucleotides: TGTGCCAGCAGGCGAGGGGTGGGGAGCAATCAGCCCCAGCATTTT.